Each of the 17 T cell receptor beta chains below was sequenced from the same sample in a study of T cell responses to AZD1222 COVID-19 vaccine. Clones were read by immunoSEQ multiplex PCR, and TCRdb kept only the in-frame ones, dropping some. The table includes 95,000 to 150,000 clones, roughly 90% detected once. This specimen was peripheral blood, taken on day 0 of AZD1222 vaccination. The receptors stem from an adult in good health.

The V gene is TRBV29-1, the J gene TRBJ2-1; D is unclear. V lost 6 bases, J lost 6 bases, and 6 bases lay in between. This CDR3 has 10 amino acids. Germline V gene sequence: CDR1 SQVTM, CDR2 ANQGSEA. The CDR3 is CSVVSNEQFF. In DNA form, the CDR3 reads TGCAGCGTGGTTAGCAATGAGCAGTTCTTC.

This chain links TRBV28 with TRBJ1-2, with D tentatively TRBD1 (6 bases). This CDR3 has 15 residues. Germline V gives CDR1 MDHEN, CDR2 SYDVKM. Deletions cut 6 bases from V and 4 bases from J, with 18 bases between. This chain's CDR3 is CASSPKGLRGYGYTF. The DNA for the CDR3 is TGTGCCAGCAGCCCGAAGGGTCTCAGGGGCTATGGCTACACCTTC.

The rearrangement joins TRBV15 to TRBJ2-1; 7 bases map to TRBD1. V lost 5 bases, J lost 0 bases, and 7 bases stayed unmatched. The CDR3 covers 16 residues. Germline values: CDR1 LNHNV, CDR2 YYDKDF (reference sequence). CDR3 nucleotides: TGTGCCACCAGCTCAACAGGGGATAGCTCCTACAATGAGCAGTTCTTC. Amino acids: CATSSTGDSSYNEQFF.

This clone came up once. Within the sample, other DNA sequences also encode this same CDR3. The CDR3 here is CASSQADSPLHF. Written as DNA, the CDR3 is TGTGCCAGCAGCCAAGCCGATTCACCCCTCCACTTT. The chain carries TRBV3-1 (or the pseudogene TRBV3-2) and TRBJ1-6, with D uncertain. Trimming stripped 1 base from V and 8 bases from J, with 3 bases between. Germline assignment: CDR1 LGHDT and CDR2 YNNKEL (reference sequence). The CDR3 runs 12 residues.

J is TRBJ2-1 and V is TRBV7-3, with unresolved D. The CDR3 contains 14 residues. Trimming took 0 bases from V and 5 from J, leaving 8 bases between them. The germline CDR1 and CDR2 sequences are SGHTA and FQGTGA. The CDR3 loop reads CASSLTGPNNEQFF. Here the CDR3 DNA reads TGTGCCAGCAGCTTAACAGGCCCAAACAATGAGCAGTTCTTC.

The chain's CDR3 is CASSLRGARGQETQYF. DNA for the CDR3: TGTGCCAGCAGTTTAAGGGGCGCGAGGGGTCAAGAGACCCAGTACTTC. V is TRBV28 and J is TRBJ2-5; either TRBD1 or TRBD2 may supply D (5 bases each). The CDR3 loop spans 16 amino acids. Germline V gene sequence: CDR1 MDHEN, CDR2 SYDVKM. The germline V and J ends were trimmed by 2 bases and 2 bases, with 15 bases remaining between them.

CDR3 protein: CASSPQGRHTEAFF. The CDR3 nucleotides read TGTGCCAGCTCACCCCAAGGGCGGCACACTGAAGCTTTCTTT. The rearrangement uses TRBV18 and TRBJ1-1, with unresolved D. The CDR3 length is 14 residues. From germline, CDR1 is KGHSH and CDR2 LQKENI. The V end was cut by 3 bases, the J end by 3 bases, with 11 bases between.

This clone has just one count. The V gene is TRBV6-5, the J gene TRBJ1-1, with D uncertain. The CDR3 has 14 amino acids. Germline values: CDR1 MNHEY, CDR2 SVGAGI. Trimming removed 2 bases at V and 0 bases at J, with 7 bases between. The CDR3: CASSYTAMNTEAFF. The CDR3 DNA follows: TGTGCCAGCAGTTACACAGCAATGAACACTGAAGCTTTCTTT.

The CDR3 spells CASRLQGASWGYTF. The CDR3 DNA is TGTGCAAGTCGCTTACAGGGGGCGAGTTGGGGCTACACCTTC. The rearrangement joins TRBV12-2 to TRBJ1-2; the table's TRBD1 call for D was not verified on the DNA. TRBV12-2 counts as a pseudogene. The CDR3 runs 14 residues.

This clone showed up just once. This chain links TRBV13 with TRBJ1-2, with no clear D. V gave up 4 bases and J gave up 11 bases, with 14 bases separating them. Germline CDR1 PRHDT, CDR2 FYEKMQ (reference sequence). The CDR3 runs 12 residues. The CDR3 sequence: CASSSRTIGYTF. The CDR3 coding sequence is TGTGCCAGCAGCTCGAGAACGATTGGGTACACCTTC.

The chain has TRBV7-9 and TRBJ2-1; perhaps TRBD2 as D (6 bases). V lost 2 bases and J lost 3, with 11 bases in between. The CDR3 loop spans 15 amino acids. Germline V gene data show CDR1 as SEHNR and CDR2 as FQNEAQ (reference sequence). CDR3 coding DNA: TGTGCCAGCAGCTTAATCCGGGGGAGCTACAATGAGCAGTTCTTC. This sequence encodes CASSLIRGSYNEQFF.

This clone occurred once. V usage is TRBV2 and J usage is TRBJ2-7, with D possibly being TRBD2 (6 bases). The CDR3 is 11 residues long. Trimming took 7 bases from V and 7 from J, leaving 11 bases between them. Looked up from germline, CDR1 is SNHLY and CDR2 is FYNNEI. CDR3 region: CASTLAGEQYF. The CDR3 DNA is TGTGCCAGCACCCTGGCGGGGGAGCAGTACTTC. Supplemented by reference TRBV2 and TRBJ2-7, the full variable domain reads EPEVTQTPSHQVTQMGQEVILRCVPISNHLYFYWYRQILGQKVEFLVSFYNNEISEKSEIFDDQFSVERPDGSNFTLKIRSTKLEDSAMYFCASTLAGEQYFGPGTRLTVT.

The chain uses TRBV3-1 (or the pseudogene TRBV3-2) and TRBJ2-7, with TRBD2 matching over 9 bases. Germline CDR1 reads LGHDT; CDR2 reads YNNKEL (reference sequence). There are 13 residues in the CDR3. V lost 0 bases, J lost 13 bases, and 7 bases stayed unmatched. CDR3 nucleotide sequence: TGTGCCAGCAGCCAAGATTGGCTAGCGGGGTACTACTTC. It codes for CASSQDWLAGYYF.

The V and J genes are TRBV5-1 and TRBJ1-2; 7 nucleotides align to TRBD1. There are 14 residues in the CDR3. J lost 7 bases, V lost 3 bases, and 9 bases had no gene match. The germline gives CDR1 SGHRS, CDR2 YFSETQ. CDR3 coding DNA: TGCGCCAGCAGCTCCCCAAGAGGGGGCGGTGGCTACACCTTC. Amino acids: CASSSPRGGGGYTF.

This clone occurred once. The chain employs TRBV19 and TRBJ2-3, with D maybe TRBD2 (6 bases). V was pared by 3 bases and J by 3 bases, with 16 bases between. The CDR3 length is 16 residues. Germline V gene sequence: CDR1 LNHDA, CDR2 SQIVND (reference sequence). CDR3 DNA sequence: TGTGCCAGTAGTATGGCGGGGCCTCTCTGGACAGATACGCAGTATTTT. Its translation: CASSMAGPLWTDTQYF.

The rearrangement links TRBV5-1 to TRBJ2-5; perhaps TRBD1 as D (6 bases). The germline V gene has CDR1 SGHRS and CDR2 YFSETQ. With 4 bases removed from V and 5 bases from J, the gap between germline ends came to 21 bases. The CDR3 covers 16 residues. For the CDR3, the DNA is TGCGCCAGCAGCCCCCCAGGTTGGGGGCTCCAGGAGACCCAGTACTTC. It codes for CASSPPGWGLQETQYF.

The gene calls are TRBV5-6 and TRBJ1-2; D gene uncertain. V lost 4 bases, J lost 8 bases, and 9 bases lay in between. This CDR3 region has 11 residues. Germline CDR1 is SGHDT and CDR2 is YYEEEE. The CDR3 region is CASSTYRGYTF. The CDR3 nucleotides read TGTGCCAGCAGCACCTACCGCGGCTACACCTTC.